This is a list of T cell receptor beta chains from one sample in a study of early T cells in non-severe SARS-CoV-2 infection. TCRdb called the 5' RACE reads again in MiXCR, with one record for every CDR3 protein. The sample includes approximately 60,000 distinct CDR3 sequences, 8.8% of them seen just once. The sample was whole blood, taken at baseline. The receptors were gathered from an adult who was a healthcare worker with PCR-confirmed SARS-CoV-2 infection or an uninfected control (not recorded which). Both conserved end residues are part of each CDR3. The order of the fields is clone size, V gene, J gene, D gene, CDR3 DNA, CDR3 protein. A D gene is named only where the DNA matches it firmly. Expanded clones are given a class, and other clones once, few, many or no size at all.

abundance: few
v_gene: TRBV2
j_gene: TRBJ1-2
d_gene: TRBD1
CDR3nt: TGTGCCAGCAGTGAAAGCGATAGGGGGCAAAGGCATGGCTACACCTTC
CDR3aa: CASSESDRGQRHGYTF

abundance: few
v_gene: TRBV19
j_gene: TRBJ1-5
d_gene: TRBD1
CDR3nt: TGTGCCAGTAGTCTCGAAACAGGGGTCAATAGCAATCAGCCCCAGCATTTT
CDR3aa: CASSLETGVNSNQPQHF

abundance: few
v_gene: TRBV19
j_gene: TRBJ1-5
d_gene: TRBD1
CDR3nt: TGTGCCAGTAGGAAGGACAGGGGGGGTAGCAATCAGCCCCAGCATTTT
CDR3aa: CASRKDRGGSNQPQHF

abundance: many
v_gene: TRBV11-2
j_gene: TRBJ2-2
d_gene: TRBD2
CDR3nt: TGTGCCAGCACCCCTAGTAGCGGGTACACCGGGGAGCTGTTTTTT
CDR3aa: CASTPSSGYTGELFF

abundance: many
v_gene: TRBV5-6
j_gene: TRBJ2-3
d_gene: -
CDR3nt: TGTGCCAGCAGCTTGGCTGCGGGACGCACAGATACGCAGTATTTT
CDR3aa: CASSLAAGRTDTQYF

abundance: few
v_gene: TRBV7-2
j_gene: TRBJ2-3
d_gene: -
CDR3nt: TGTGCCAGCAGCTTTGTCGGACCGGCTGATACGCAGTATTTT
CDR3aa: CASSFVGPADTQYF

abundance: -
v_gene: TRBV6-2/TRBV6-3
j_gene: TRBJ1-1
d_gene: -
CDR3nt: TGTGCCAGCAGTTACGCCCCCGGTCTCGAAGCTTTCTTT
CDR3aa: CASSYAPGLEAFF

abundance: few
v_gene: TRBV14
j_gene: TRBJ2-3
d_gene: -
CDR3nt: TGTGCCAGCAGCCAAGTGATAGAAACGCAGTATTTT
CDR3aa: CASSQVIETQYF

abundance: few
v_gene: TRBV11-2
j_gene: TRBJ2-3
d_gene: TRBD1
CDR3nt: TGTGCCAGCAGCTCCCTCCCCTGGGACAGGGCCACAGATACGCAGTATTTT
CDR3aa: CASSSLPWDRATDTQYF

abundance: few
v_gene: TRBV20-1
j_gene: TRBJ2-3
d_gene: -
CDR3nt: TGCAGTGCTAGAGATCGCTTAGGCGCGGTTGAGAGAGATACGCAGTATTTT
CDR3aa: CSARDRLGAVERDTQYF

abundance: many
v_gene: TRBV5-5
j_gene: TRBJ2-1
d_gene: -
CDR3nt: TGTGCCAGCAGCCCCGGGGGTCTGTCTAGGGTCTACAATGAGCAGTTCTTC
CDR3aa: CASSPGGLSRVYNEQFF

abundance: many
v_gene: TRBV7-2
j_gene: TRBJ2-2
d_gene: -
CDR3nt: TGTGCCAGCAGCACCAGTGGCGGGGAGCTGTTTTTT
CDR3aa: CASSTSGGELFF

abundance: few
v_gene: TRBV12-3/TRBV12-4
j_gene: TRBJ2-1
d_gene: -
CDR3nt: TGTGCCAGCAGCCCCACCGCCAATGAGCAGTTCTTC
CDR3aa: CASSPTANEQFF

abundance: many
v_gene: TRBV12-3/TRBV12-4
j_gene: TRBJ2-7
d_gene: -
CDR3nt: TGTGCCAGCAGTTTAACTCAGGGGTTTGGGTTCTACGAGCAGTACTTC
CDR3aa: CASSLTQGFGFYEQYF

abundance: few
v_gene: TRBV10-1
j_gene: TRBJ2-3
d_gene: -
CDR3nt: TGCGCCAGCAGTGGGGTCGGGACTCCAGATACGCAGTATTTT
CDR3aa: CASSGVGTPDTQYF

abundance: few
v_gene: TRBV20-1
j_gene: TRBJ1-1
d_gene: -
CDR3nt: TGCAGTGCTAGGGATATACGCACTGAAGCTTTCTTT
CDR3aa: CSARDIRTEAFF

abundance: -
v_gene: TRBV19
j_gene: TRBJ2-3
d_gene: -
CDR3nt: TGTGCCAGCGGGAGAGTCCACACAGATACGCAGTATTTT
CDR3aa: CASGRVHTDTQYF

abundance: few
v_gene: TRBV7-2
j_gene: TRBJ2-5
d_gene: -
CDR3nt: TGTGCCAGCAGCTTAGGGGGACGGGGGAGAGTTGAGACCCAGTACTTC
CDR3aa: CASSLGGRGRVETQYF

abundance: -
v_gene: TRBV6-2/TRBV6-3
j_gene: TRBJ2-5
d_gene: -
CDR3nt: TGTGCCAGCAGTTACACGGAGACCCAGTACTTC
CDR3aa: CASSYTETQYF

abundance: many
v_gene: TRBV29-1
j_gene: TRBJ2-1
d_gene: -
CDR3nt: TGCAGCGTCCTGGGGGGTATTGGGGATCATGAGCAGTTCTTC
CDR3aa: CSVLGGIGDHEQFF

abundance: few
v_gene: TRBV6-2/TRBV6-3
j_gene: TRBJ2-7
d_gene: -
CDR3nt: TGTGCCAGCTACCAAGGGAGCTACGAGCAGTACTTC
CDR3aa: CASYQGSYEQYF

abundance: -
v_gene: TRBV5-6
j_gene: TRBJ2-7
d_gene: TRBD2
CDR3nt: TGTGCCAGCAGCTTCGAGCCCACTAGCGAGTACGAGCAGTACTTC
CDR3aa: CASSFEPTSEYEQYF

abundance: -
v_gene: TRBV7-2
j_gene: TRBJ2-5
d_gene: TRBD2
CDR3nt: TGTGCCAGCAGCTTAAGGGAGGGCCGAGGGGAGACCCAGTACTTC
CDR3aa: CASSLREGRGETQYF

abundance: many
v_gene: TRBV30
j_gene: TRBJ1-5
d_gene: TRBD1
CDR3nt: TGTGCCTGGAGTCACGGACAGGGAGGCAATCAGCCCCAGCATTTT
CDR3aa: CAWSHGQGGNQPQHF

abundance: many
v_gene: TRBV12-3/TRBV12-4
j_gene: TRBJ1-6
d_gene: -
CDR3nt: TGTGCCAGCAGTTTGGGGCAGGGGCTCCACTATTCACCCCTCCACTTT
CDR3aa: CASSLGQGLHYSPLHF

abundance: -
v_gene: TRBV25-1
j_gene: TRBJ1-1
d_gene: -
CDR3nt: TGTGCCAGCAGTGAATGGGGCATTAACACTGAAGCTTTCTTT
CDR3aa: CASSEWGINTEAFF

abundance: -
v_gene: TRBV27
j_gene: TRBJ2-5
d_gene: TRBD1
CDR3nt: TGTGCCAGCAGTTTATCGTTAGGGGGCGAGACCCAGTACTTC
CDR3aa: CASSLSLGGETQYF

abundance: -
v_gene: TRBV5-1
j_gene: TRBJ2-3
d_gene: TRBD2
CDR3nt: TGCGCCAGCAGCCCAGGGGGGACTAGCGGGAGCGCAGATACGCAGTATTTT
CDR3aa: CASSPGGTSGSADTQYF

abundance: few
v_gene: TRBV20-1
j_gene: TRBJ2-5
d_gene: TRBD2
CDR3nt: TGCAGTGCCCCAGGGACTAGCGGGAGTGAGACCCAGTACTTC
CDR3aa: CSAPGTSGSETQYF

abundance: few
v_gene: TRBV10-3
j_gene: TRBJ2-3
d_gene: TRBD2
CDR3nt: TGTGCCATCGGGGAGCGGGGATCCACAGATACGCAGTATTTT
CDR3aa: CAIGERGSTDTQYF

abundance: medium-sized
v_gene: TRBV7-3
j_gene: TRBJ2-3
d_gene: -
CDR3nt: TGTGCCAGCAGCTGGGGGTTTAGCGATTCAGATACGCAGTATTTT
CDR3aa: CASSWGFSDSDTQYF

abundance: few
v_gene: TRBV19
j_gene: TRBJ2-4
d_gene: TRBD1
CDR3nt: TGTGCCAGTAGGAGGACTGGGGACAGGCTAGCCAAAAACATTCAGTACTTC
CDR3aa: CASRRTGDRLAKNIQYF

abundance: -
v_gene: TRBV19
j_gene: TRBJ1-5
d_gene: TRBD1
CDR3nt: TGTGCCAGTAGTACCCGGACAGGGTGGAATCAGCCCCAGCATTTT
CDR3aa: CASSTRTGWNQPQHF

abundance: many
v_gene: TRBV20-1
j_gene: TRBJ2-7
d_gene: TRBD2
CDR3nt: TGCAGTGCTAGAGGCAGAGCGGGAGACTACGAGCAGTACTTC
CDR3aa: CSARGRAGDYEQYF

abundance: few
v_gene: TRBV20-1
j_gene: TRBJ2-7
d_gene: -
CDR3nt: TGCAGTGCTCCAAGCCTGGCTAACGCTGACGAGCAGTACTTC
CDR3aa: CSAPSLANADEQYF

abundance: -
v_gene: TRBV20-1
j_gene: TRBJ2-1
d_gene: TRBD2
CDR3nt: TGCAGTGCTAGGACCACTAGCGACGCCTACAATGAGCAGTTCTTC
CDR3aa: CSARTTSDAYNEQFF

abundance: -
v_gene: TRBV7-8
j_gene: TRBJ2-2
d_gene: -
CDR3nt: TGTGCCAGCAGCAAGAGACGAGGGAAGGAACACGGGGAGCTGTTTTTT
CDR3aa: CASSKRRGKEHGELFF

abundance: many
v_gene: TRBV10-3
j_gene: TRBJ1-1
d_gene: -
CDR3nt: TGTGCCATGAGCATGGAGGGGAGCACTGAAGCTTTCTTT
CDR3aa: CAMSMEGSTEAFF

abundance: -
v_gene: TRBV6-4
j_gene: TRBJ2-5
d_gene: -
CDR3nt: TGTGCCAGCAGTGAGGTTTCGGCGGGACTCCTCCAAGAGACCCAGTACTTC
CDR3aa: CASSEVSAGLLQETQYF

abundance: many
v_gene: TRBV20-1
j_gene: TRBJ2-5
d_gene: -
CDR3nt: TGCAGTGCTCGACACCAAGAGACCCAGTACTTC
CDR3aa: CSARHQETQYF

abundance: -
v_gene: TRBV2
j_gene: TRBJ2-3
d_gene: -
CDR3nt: TGTGCCTCCCAGGGGCGCACAGATACGCAGTATTTT
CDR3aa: CASQGRTDTQYF

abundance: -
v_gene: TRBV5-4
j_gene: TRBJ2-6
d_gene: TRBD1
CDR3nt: TGTGCCAGCAGCTTGGAGGGCAGGGGGTACTCTGGGGCCAACGTCCTGACTTTC
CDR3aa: CASSLEGRGYSGANVLTF

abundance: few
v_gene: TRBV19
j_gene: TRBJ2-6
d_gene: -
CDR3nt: TGTGCCAGTATCACAGGCAGGGCAGGTTCCGGGGCCAACGTCCTGACTTTC
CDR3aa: CASITGRAGSGANVLTF

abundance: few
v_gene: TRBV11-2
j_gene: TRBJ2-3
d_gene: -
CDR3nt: TGTGCCAGCAGCTTAGTTCTCCATACGCAGTATTTT
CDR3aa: CASSLVLHTQYF

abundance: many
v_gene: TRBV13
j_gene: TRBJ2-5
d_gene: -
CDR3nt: TGTGCCAGCAGCTCCCGTGAGGGGACCCAGTACTTC
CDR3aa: CASSSREGTQYF

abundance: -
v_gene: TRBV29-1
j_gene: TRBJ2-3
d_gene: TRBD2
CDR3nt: TGCAGCGTGGAAGGACTAGCGGGCGGCACAGATACGCAGTATTTT
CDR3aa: CSVEGLAGGTDTQYF

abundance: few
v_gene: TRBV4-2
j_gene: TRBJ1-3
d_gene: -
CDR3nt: TGTGCCAGCAGCCAATACATTTTCTCTGAAAACACCATATATTTT
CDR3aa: CASSQYIFSENTIYF

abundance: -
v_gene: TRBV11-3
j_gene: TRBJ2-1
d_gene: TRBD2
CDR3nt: TGTGCCAGCAGCCTGAGCGGGAGGGCCTCAGGTGAGCAGTTCTTC
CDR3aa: CASSLSGRASGEQFF

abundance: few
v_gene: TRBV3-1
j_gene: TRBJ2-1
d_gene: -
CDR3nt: TGTGCCAGCAGCCAGGCTAGATCAGAGGGGCAGTTCTTC
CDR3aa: CASSQARSEGQFF

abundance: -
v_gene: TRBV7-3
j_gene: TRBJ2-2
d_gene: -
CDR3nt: TGTGCCAGCAGCCCCCAGGGCAGTTTAATGGACACCGGGGAGCTGTTTTTT
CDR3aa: CASSPQGSLMDTGELFF

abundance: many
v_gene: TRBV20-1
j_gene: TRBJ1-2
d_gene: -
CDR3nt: TGCAGTGCACGGAACAGGGTTAACTATGGCTACACCTTC
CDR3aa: CSARNRVNYGYTF

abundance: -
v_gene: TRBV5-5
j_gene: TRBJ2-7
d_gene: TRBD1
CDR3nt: TGTGCCAGCAAAAAGGGGACAGCCTACGAGCAGTACTTC
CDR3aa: CASKKGTAYEQYF

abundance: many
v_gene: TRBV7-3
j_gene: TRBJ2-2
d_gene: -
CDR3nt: TGTGCCAGCACCCGGGATAGGAACACCGGGGAGCTGTTTTTT
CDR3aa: CASTRDRNTGELFF

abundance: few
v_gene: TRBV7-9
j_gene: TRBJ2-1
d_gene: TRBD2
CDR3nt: TGTGCCAGCAGCTCCCGGGACTATAGTGAGCAGTTCTTC
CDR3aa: CASSSRDYSEQFF

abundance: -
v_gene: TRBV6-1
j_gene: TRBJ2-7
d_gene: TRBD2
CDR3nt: TGTGCCAGCAGTGCTCCCCTAGCGGGGGCCTACGAGCAGTACTTC
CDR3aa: CASSAPLAGAYEQYF

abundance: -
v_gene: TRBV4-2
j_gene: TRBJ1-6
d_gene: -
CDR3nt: TGTGCCAGCAGCCTCCCGAGTGCTCCGGGGAATTCACCCCTCCACTTT
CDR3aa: CASSLPSAPGNSPLHF

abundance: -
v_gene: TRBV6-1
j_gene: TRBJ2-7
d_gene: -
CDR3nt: TGTGCCAGCAGTTATGGGGGCTCCTACGAGCAGTACTTC
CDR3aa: CASSYGGSYEQYF

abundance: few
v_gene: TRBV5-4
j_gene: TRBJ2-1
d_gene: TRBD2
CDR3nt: TGTGCCAGCAGCTTTCCCGGGCTAGCGGGAGGAGATGAGCAGTTCTTC
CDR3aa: CASSFPGLAGGDEQFF

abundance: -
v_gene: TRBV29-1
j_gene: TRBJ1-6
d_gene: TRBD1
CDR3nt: TGCAGCGTTGGTGGGACAGCCAATTCACCCCTCCACTTT
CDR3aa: CSVGGTANSPLHF